What follows are 2 T cell receptor beta chains derived from one specimen sequenced in a study of regulatory T cells in long-lasting Graves disease (dated by TCRdb to the early 2020s). In light of the paper, this sample's time point label describes: newly diagnosed GD, antithyroid drugs for less than 3 months. For both TCR sequencing and RNA sequencing, RNA was extracted from PBMCs in TRIzol. Library preparation used multiplex PCR. TCRdb lists the instrument as Illumina HiSeq 4000. To build TCR beta libraries, CDR3 regions were amplified by Arm-PCR using iRepertoire HTBI primers. TCRdb reprocessed the public reads (quality trimming at Q25 with fastp, clone calling with MiXCR) and kept in-frame beta chains. Rows are unified per CDR3 protein, each entry keeping the most common DNA and genes. This sample comprises about 220,000 distinct CDR3 sequences, approximately 18% of them detected only once. The ten biggest clones cover roughly 10% of the sample.

The data were also submitted as part of a second study, on T cells in Graves' hyperthyroidism and ophthalmopathy.

Sequences were derived from peripheral blood mononuclear cells (PBMCs), sampled at new diagnosis, from a patient treated with antithyroid drugs. The receptors shown here come from a woman between 25 and 40 years old with Graves disease. Donor details come from another sample of the same person, matched by shared clones.

This clonotype was detected many times. The CDR3 DNA sequence: TGCAGTGCTAAGGCGGTGGGTCTAGCGGGGGACAATGAGCAGTTCTTC. Amino acid sequence: CSAKAVGLAGDNEQFF. This chain joins TRBV20-1 and TRBJ2-1, with TRBD2 matching over 10 bases. CDR1 and CDR2 (germline): DFQATT, SNEGSKA (reference sequence). Germline trimming cut 4 bases from V and 5 bases from J; bases unmatched to any gene: 11. This CDR3 is built from 16 residues.

In its sample, this clonotype was seen a few times. No conserved phenylalanine or tryptophan is present at the end of the CDR3, so a read error is the likely explanation. Because the CDR3's place on the DNA is in doubt, the DNA is left out and the CDR3 is given as listed by TCRdb. The gene calls are TRBV2 and TRBJ1-4. The CDR3 is 12 residues long, ends included. Germline V CDR1 and CDR2: SNHLY, FYNNEI. CDR3 loop: CASSVRGQGVSC.